What follows is one T cell receptor (beta chain) and its context. Its antigen is still unknown. These data are taken from a study of long-term antiretroviral therapy in people with HIV. The CDR3 consists of 15 residues. Germline assignment: CDR1 MNHEY and CDR2 SVGAGI. V trimming: 5 bases; J trimming: 3 bases; junction bases outside the gene matches: 2. Researchers ran immunoSEQ v3.0 at survey level. Sequencing targeted roughly 35,000-55,000 T-cell genomes per sample. Some clones are missing from TCRdb's copy, which holds only in-frame ones; the method was immunoSEQ multiplex PCR. The sample holds fewer than 35,000 clones, roughly 80% seen once. Study-level results: Therapy changes, viral resistance and ART adherence were not documented in the available data. Comparison with controls showed narrower CDR3 length ranges in HIV repertoires.

At least two post-ART and at least one pre-ART PBMC sample were available for each donor. Sequenced here: unsorted PBMCs, sampled 0.4 years before starting antiretroviral therapy. This chain links TRBV6-5 with TRBJ2-7, with 15 bases fitting TRBD2. The sequence was obtained from a man aged 18-30 years with HIV. CDR3 in amino acids: CASSAGLAGGYEQYF. The CDR3 region has the DNA TGTGCCAGCAGTGCGGGACTAGCGGGAGGCTACGAGCAGTACTTC.